Listed below are T cell receptor beta chains from one sample, sequenced in a study of blood T cell repertoires in COVID-19. Sequenced by immunoSEQ multiplex PCR; TCRdb stores in-frame clones only, minus some. The table lists roughly 270,000 clones, approximately 88% of them singletons. Material for sequencing was peripheral blood. Receptor source: a man younger than 35 with active or convalescent COVID-19. Both conserved end residues are part of each CDR3. The order of the fields is D gene, clone size, J gene, V gene, CDR3 protein, CDR3 DNA. D genes are given only for firm matches. Size is stated for part of the rows, as once, few or many counts, or as a class when the clone is expanded.

d_call: TRBD2
clone_size: -
j_call: TRBJ2-7
v_call: TRBV24-1
cdr3_aa: CATSASSGENEQYF
cdr3_nt: TGTGCCACCAGTGCATCTAGCGGGGAGAACGAGCAGTACTTC

d_call: -
clone_size: few
j_call: TRBJ2-1
v_call: TRBV6-5
cdr3_aa: CASRPPGYEQFF
cdr3_nt: TGTGCCAGCAGGCCCCCGGGATATGAGCAGTTCTTC

d_call: -
clone_size: -
j_call: TRBJ1-4
v_call: TRBV5-6
cdr3_aa: CASSLGRSFSAGEKLFF
cdr3_nt: TGTGCCAGCAGCTTGGGACGCTCCTTTTCCGCGGGTGAAAAACTGTTTTTT

d_call: -
clone_size: -
j_call: TRBJ2-3
v_call: TRBV19
cdr3_aa: CASSSWGRDTQYF
cdr3_nt: TGTGCCAGTAGTTCCTGGGGGAGGGATACGCAGTATTTT

d_call: -
clone_size: few
j_call: TRBJ1-1
v_call: TRBV7-9
cdr3_aa: CASTPGGPEAFF
cdr3_nt: TGTGCCAGCACCCCGGGAGGGCCTGAAGCTTTCTTT

d_call: TRBD1
clone_size: once
j_call: TRBJ2-1
v_call: TRBV5-4
cdr3_aa: CASSLDRGGEQFF
cdr3_nt: TGTGCCAGCAGCTTAGACAGGGGGGGTGAGCAGTTCTTC

d_call: -
clone_size: -
j_call: TRBJ1-1
v_call: TRBV6-4
cdr3_aa: CASSESGHTEAFF
cdr3_nt: TGTGCCAGCAGTGAATCGGGTCACACTGAAGCTTTCTTT

d_call: TRBD2
clone_size: -
j_call: TRBJ2-3
v_call: TRBV3-1/TRBV3-2
cdr3_aa: CASSQDRLAGPTDTQYF
cdr3_nt: TGTGCCAGCAGCCAAGATCGGCTAGCGGGGCCCACAGATACGCAGTATTTT

d_call: TRBD2
clone_size: few
j_call: TRBJ2-7
v_call: TRBV12-3/TRBV12-4
cdr3_aa: CASSLGGGSEQYF
cdr3_nt: TGTGCCAGCAGTTTGGGCGGGGGTAGCGAGCAGTACTTC

d_call: TRBD2
clone_size: -
j_call: TRBJ2-1
v_call: TRBV7-6
cdr3_aa: CASSLARLAGPQKSYNEQFF
cdr3_nt: TGTGCCAGCAGCTTAGCGCGACTAGCGGGGCCACAGAAGAGCTACAATGAGCAGTTCTTC

d_call: -
clone_size: few
j_call: TRBJ2-7
v_call: TRBV7-9
cdr3_aa: CASSGVLRESYEQYF
cdr3_nt: TGTGCCAGCAGCGGTGTTCTCAGGGAATCCTACGAGCAGTACTTC

d_call: -
clone_size: -
j_call: TRBJ2-2
v_call: TRBV5-6
cdr3_aa: CASSLGGTGELFF
cdr3_nt: TGTGCCAGCAGCTTGGGCGGGACCGGGGAGCTGTTTTTT

d_call: -
clone_size: -
j_call: TRBJ1-5
v_call: TRBV7-2
cdr3_aa: CASSLVAGKNQPQHF
cdr3_nt: TGTGCCAGCAGCTTGGTGGCAGGGAAGAATCAGCCCCAGCATTTT

d_call: TRBD1
clone_size: -
j_call: TRBJ2-7
v_call: TRBV7-9
cdr3_aa: CASSLGQGFSYEQYF
cdr3_nt: TGTGCCAGCAGCCTAGGACAGGGTTTCAGCTACGAGCAGTACTTC

d_call: TRBD1
clone_size: -
j_call: TRBJ2-2
v_call: TRBV6-5
cdr3_aa: CASSWDRDTGELFF
cdr3_nt: TGTGCCAGCAGTTGGGACAGGGACACCGGGGAGCTGTTTTTT

d_call: -
clone_size: -
j_call: TRBJ2-2
v_call: TRBV29-1
cdr3_aa: CSVARAGASGELFF
cdr3_nt: TGCAGCGTTGCCAGGGCGGGGGCTTCCGGGGAGCTGTTTTTT

d_call: TRBD2
clone_size: once
j_call: TRBJ2-7
v_call: TRBV19
cdr3_aa: CASSQLAGGPGEQYF
cdr3_nt: TGTGCCAGTAGCCAACTAGCGGGGGGGCCTGGCGAGCAGTACTTC

d_call: TRBD2
clone_size: -
j_call: TRBJ2-7
v_call: TRBV7-8
cdr3_aa: CASSLSGAYEQYF
cdr3_nt: TGTGCCAGCAGCTTAAGCGGGGCCTACGAGCAGTACTTC

d_call: TRBD1
clone_size: -
j_call: TRBJ2-1
v_call: TRBV6-2/TRBV6-3
cdr3_aa: CASSRGQAYNEQFF
cdr3_nt: TGTGCCAGCAGTCGGGGACAGGCATACAATGAGCAGTTCTTC

d_call: TRBD2
clone_size: -
j_call: TRBJ2-2
v_call: TRBV2
cdr3_aa: CASTTRKRGYTGELFF
cdr3_nt: TGTGCCAGCACCACACGAAAGCGGGGGTACACCGGGGAGCTGTTTTTT

d_call: -
clone_size: -
j_call: TRBJ1-5
v_call: TRBV25-1
cdr3_aa: CASRERILNRDQPQHF
cdr3_nt: TGTGCCAGCAGGGAAAGAATTTTAAACAGGGATCAGCCCCAGCATTTT

d_call: -
clone_size: -
j_call: TRBJ1-1
v_call: TRBV5-4
cdr3_aa: CASSFRQGRPNTEAFF
cdr3_nt: TGTGCCAGCAGCTTTCGGCAGGGAAGGCCTAACACTGAAGCTTTCTTT

d_call: -
clone_size: once
j_call: TRBJ1-1
v_call: TRBV3-1/TRBV3-2
cdr3_aa: CASSRNGQNTEAFF
cdr3_nt: TGTGCCAGCAGCCGAAATGGACAGAACACTGAAGCTTTCTTT

d_call: TRBD2
clone_size: -
j_call: TRBJ2-5
v_call: TRBV6-5
cdr3_aa: CASRLAGVRETQYF
cdr3_nt: TGTGCCAGCAGACTAGCGGGGGTTCGAGAGACCCAGTACTTC

d_call: TRBD1
clone_size: -
j_call: TRBJ1-1
v_call: TRBV5-1
cdr3_aa: CASSLYQGVNTEAFF
cdr3_nt: TGCGCCAGCAGCTTGTACCAGGGGGTGAACACTGAAGCTTTCTTT

d_call: -
clone_size: -
j_call: TRBJ1-5
v_call: TRBV27
cdr3_aa: CASSFRRGGNQPQHF
cdr3_nt: TGTGCCAGCAGTTTTCGACGGGGGGGCAATCAGCCCCAGCATTTT

d_call: -
clone_size: few
j_call: TRBJ1-3
v_call: TRBV20-1
cdr3_aa: CSASRQRSGNTIYF
cdr3_nt: TGCAGTGCTAGTCGGCAGCGCTCTGGAAACACCATATATTTT

d_call: -
clone_size: -
j_call: TRBJ1-1
v_call: TRBV11-2
cdr3_aa: CASSLLNLRRGNTEAFF
cdr3_nt: TGTGCCAGCAGCTTATTGAACCTAAGAAGGGGTAACACTGAAGCTTTCTTT

d_call: -
clone_size: few
j_call: TRBJ1-2
v_call: TRBV5-1
cdr3_aa: CASSLGQPPYGYTF
cdr3_nt: TGCGCCAGCAGCTTAGGACAGCCACCATATGGCTACACCTTC

d_call: TRBD1
clone_size: -
j_call: TRBJ2-7
v_call: TRBV7-3
cdr3_aa: CASSSRDRNYEQYF
cdr3_nt: TGTGCCAGCAGCTCTCGGGACAGGAACTACGAGCAGTACTTC

d_call: TRBD1
clone_size: -
j_call: TRBJ1-2
v_call: TRBV19
cdr3_aa: CASAETAGGYYGYTF
cdr3_nt: TGTGCCAGTGCCGAGACAGCAGGGGGCTACTATGGCTACACCTTC

d_call: -
clone_size: few
j_call: TRBJ1-3
v_call: TRBV9
cdr3_aa: CASSVVGDGNTIYF
cdr3_nt: TGTGCCAGCAGCGTAGTAGGAGATGGAAACACCATATATTTT